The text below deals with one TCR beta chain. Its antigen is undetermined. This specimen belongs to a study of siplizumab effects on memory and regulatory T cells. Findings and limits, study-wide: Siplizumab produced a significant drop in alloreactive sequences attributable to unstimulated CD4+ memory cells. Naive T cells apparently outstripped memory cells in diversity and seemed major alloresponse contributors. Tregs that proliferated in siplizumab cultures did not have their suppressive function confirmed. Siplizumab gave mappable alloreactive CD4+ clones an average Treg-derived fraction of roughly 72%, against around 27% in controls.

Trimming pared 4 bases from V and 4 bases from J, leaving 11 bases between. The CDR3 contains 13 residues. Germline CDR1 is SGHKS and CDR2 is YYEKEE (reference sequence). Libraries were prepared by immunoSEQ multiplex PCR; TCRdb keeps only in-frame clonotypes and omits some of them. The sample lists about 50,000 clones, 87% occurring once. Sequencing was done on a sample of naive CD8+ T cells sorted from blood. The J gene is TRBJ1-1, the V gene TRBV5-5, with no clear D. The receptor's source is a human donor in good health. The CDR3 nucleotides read TGTGCCAGCAGCCCGGGCGAACCCACTGAAGCTTTCTTT. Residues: CASSPGEPTEAFF.